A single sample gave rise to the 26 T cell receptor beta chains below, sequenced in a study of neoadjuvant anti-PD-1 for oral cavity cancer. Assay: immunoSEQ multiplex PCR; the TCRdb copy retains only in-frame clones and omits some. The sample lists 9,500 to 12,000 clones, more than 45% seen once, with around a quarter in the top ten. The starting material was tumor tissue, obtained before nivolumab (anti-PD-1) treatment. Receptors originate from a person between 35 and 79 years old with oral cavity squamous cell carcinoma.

In DNA, the CDR3 is TGTGCCAGCAGCGAAAGATATGGCTACACCTTC. Translating it yields CASSERYGYTF. The chain couples TRBV6-6 to TRBJ1-2; D call uncertain. Germline CDR1 reads MNHNY; CDR2 reads SVGAGI (reference sequence). V shed 6 bases and J shed 5 bases, with 7 bases lying between them. This CDR3 is 11 amino acids long.

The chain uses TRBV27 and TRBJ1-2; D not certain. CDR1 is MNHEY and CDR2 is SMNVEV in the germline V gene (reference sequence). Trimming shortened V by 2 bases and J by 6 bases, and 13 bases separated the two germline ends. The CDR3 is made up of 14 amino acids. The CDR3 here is CASSLRPESNGYTF. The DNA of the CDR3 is TGTGCCAGCAGTTTACGGCCAGAATCTAATGGCTACACCTTC.

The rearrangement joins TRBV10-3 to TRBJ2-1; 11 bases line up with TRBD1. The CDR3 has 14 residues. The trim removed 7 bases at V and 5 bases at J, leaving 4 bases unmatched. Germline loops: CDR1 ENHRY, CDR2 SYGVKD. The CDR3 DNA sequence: TGTGCCATCAACCGGGACAGGGGGAACAATGAGCAGTTCTTC. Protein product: CAINRDRGNNEQFF.

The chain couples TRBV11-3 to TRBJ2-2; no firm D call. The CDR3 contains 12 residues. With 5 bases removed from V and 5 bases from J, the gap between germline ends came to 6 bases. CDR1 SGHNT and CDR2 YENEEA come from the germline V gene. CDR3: CASSAQTGELFF. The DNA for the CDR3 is TGTGCCAGCAGCGCCCAGACCGGGGAGCTGTTTTTT. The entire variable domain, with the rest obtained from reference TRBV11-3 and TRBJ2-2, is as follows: EAGVVQSPRYKIIEKKQPVAFWCNPISGHNTLYWYLQNLGQGPELLIRYENEEAVDDSQLPKDRFSAERLKGVDSTLKIQPAELGDSAVYLCASSAQTGELFFGEGSRLTVL.

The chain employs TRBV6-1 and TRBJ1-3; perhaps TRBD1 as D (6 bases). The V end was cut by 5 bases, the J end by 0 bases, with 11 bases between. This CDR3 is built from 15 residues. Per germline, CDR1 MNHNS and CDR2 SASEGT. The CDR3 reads CASSWDIFSGNTIYF. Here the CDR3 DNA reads TGTGCCAGCAGTTGGGACATATTCTCTGGAAACACCATATATTTT.

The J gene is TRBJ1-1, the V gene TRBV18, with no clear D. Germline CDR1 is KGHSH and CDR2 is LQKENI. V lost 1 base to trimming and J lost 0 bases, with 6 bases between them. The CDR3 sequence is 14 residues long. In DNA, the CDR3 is TGTGCCAGCTCACCACTGGGGTTGAACACTGAAGCTTTCTTT. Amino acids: CASSPLGLNTEAFF.

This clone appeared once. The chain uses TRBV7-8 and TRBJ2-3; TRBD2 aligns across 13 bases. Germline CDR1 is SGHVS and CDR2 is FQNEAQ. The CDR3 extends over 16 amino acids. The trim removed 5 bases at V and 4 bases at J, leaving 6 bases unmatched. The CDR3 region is CASSRALAGGSDTQYF. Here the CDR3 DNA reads TGTGCCAGCAGCCGCGCACTAGCGGGGGGGTCAGATACGCAGTATTTT.

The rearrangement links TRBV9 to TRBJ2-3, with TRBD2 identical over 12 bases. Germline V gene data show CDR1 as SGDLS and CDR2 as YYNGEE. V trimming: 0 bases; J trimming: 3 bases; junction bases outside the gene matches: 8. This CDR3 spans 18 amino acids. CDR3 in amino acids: CASSVEGLAGGWTDTQYF. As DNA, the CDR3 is TGTGCCAGCAGCGTAGAGGGGCTAGCGGGGGGGTGGACAGATACGCAGTATTTT.

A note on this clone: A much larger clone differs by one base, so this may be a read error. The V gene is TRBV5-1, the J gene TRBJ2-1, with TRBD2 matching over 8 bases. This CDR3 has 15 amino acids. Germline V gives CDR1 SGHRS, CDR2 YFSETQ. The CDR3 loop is CPPKDGGGLYNEQFF. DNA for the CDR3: TGCCCCCCCAAAGACGGCGGGGGGCTTTACAATGAGCAGTTCTTC.

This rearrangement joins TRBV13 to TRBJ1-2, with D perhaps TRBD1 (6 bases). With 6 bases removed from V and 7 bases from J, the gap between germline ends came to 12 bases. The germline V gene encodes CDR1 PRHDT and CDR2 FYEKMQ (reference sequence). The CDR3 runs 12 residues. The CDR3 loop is CASRPGQLGYTF. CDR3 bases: TGTGCCAGCAGGCCCGGACAGCTTGGCTACACCTTC.

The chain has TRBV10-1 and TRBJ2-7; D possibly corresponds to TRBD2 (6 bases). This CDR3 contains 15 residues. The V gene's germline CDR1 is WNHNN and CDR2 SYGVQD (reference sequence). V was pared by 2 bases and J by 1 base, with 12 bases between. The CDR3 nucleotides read TGCGCCAGCAGTGAGGGTTTAGCGGAATCCTACGAGCAGTACTTC. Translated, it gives CASSEGLAESYEQYF.

CDR3: CAWSETGGREKLFF. DNA of the CDR3: TGTGCCTGGAGTGAAACAGGGGGTCGTGAAAAACTGTTTTTT. The chain has TRBV30 and TRBJ1-4; 8 bases match TRBD1. There are 14 residues in the CDR3. The ends lost 1 base at V and 7 bases at J; junction bases unmatched: 5. Germline loops: CDR1 GTSNPN, CDR2 SVGIG (reference sequence).

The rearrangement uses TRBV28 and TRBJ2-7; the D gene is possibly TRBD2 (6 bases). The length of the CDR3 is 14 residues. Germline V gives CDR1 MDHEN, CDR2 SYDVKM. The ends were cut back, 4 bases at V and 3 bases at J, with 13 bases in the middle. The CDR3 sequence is CASSSAQGLYEQYF. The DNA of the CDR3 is TGTGCCAGCAGTTCAGCCCAGGGACTCTACGAGCAGTACTTC.

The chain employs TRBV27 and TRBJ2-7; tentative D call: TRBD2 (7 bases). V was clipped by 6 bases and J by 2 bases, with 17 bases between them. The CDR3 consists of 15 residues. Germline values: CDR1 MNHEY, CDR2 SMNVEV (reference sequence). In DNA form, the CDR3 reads TGTGCCAGCAGCCCGAGGGGGGGGGCCCCCTACGAGCAGTACTTC. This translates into CASSPRGGAPYEQYF.

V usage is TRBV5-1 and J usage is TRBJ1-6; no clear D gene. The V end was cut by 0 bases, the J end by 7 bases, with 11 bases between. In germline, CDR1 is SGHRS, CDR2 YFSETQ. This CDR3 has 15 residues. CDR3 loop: CASSLDQISNSPLHF. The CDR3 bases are TGCGCCAGCAGCTTGGATCAGATATCGAATTCACCCCTCCACTTT.

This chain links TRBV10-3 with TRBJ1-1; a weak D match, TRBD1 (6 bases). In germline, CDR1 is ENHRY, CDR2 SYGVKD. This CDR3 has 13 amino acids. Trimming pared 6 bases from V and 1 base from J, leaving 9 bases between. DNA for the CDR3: TGTGCCATCAGGACGGACAGGAACACTGAAGCTTTCTTT. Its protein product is CAIRTDRNTEAFF.

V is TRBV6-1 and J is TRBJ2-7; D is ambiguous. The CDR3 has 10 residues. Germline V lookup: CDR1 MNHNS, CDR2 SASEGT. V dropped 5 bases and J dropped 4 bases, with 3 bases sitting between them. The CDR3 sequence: CASSYYEQYF. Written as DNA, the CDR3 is TGTGCCAGCAGTTATTACGAGCAGTACTTC.

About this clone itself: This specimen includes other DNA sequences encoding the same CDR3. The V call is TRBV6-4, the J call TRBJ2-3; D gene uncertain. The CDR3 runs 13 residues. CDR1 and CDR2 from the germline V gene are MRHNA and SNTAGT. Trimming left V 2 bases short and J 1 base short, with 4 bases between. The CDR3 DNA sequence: TGTGCCAGCAGTGACGGCCGCACAGATACGCAGTATTTT. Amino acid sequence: CASSDGRTDTQYF.

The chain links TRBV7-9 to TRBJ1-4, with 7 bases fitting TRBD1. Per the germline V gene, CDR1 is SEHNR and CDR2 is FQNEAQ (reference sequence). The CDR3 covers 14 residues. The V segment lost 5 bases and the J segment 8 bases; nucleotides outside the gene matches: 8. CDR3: CASSADREEEKLFF. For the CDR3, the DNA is TGTGCCAGCAGCGCCGACAGGGAGGAGGAAAAACTGTTTTTT.

For the CDR3, the DNA is TGTGCCAGCAGCCAGACCCAGGGTGCCTACGAGCAGTACTTC. This translates into CASSQTQGAYEQYF. The chain uses TRBV7-2 and TRBJ2-7, with a tentative D call TRBD1 (5 bases). The V end lost 5 bases, the J end lost 2 bases, and 13 bases lay between the germline ends. CDR1 SGHTA and CDR2 FQGNSA come from the germline V gene. The length of the CDR3 is 14 residues. The full variable domain, completed using reference TRBV7-2 and TRBJ2-7, is GAGVSQSPSNKVTEKGKDVELRCDPISGHTALYWYRQSLGQGLEFLIYFQGNSAPDKSGLPSDRFSAERTGGSVSTLTIQRTQQEDSAVYLCASSQTQGAYEQYFGPGTRLTVT.

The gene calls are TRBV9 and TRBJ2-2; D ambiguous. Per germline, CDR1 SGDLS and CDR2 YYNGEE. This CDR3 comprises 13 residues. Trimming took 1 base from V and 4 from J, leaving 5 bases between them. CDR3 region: CASSVNPTGELFF. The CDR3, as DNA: TGTGCCAGCAGCGTAAACCCCACCGGGGAGCTGTTTTTT.

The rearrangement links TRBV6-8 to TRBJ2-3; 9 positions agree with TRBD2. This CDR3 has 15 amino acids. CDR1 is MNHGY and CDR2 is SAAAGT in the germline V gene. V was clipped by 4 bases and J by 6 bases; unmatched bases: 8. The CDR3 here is CASSSRLAAGDTQYF. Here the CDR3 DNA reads TGTGCCAGCAGTTCTAGACTAGCGGCCGGGGATACGCAGTATTTT.

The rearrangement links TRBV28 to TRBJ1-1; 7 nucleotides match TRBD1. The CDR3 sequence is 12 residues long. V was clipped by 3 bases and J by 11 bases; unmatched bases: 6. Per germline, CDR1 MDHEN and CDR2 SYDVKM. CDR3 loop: CASSFRGLRAFF. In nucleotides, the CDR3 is TGTGCCAGCAGTTTTAGGGGGCTGAGGGCTTTCTTT.

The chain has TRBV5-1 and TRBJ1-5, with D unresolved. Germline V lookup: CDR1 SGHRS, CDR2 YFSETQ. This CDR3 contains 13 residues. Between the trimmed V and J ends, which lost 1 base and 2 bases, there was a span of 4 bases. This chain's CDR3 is CASSLQGNQPQHF. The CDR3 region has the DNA TGCGCCAGCAGCTTGCAGGGCAATCAGCCCCAGCATTTT.

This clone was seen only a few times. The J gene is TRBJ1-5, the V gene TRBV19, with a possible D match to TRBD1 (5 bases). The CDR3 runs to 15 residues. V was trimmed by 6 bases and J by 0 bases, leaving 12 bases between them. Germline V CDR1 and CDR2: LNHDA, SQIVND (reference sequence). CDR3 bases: TGTGCCAGTAGCACCGGGACTAATAGCAATCAGCCCCAGCATTTT. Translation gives CASSTGTNSNQPQHF.

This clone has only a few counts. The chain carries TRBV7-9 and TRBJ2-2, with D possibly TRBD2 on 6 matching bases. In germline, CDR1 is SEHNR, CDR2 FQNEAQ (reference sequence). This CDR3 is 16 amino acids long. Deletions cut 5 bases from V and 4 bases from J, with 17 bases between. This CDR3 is CASSPPVRGSTGELFF. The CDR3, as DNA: TGTGCCAGCAGCCCACCGGTCCGGGGGAGCACCGGGGAGCTGTTTTTT.